The source of this T cell receptor (beta chain) is a study of Graves' ophthalmopathy and Graves' hyperthyroidism. From RNA, the CDR3 regions of TCR beta chains were amplified and sequenced. The first-round RT-PCR employed HTBI primers together with the Qiagen OneStep RT-PCR kit. A multiplex PCR was then performed as the second round. TCRdb re-derived calls from the multiplex PCR reads in MiXCR, one entry per CDR3 protein. The table lists approximately 540,000 distinct CDR3 sequences, 35% to 40% of them singletons. Each hyperthyroidism patient was newly diagnosed, with under 2 months' duration, and aged 18 to 65. The authors diagnosed from clinical symptoms, serum thyroxine, TRAb, thyroid ultrasound and orbital computed tomography. This clonotype was observed many times. Its antigen remains unidentified. The CDR3 totals 14 residues. Germline values: CDR1 SGHVS, CDR2 FQNEAQ. J gave up 3 bases and V 5 bases, and 4 bases lay outside the gene matches.

Whole-study results and caveats: Most expanded clonotypes from thyroid (those above 0.001 frequency) were also found in blood. Both an approximately 70% sensitivity and a 72.22% specificity characterized the model's predictions of ophthalmopathy progression.

What was sequenced was peripheral blood or thyroid tissue (not recorded which). The rearrangement joins TRBV7-8 to TRBJ1-5; TRBD1 agrees at 7 bases. The receptor's source is an adult man with Graves' hyperthyroidism. CDR3 nucleotides: TGTGCCAGCAGCAGCACAGGGGTCAATCAGCCCCAGCATTTT. It translates to CASSSTGVNQPQHF.